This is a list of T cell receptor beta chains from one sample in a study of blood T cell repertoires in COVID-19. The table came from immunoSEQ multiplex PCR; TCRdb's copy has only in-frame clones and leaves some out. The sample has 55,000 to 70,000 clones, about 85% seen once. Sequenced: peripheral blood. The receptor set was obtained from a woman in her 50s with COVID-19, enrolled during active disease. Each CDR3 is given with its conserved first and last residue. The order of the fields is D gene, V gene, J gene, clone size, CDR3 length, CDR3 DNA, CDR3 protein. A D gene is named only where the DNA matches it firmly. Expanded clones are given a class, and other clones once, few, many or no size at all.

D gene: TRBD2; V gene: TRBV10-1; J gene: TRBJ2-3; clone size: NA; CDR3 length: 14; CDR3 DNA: TGCGCCAGCAGTTACAAGCGGGAGTTTGGGACGCAGTATTTT; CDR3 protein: CASSYKREFGTQYF
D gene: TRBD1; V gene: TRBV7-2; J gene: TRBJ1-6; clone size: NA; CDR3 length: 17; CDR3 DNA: TGTGCCAGCACCGAAAACTACAGGGGGCTCTCACAATCACCCCTCCACTTT; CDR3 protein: CASTENYRGLSQSPLHF
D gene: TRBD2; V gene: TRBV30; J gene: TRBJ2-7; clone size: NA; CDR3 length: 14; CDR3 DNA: TGTGCCTCGGAACGTAGCGGGAAGTCCTACGAGCAGTACTTC; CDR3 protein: CASERSGKSYEQYF
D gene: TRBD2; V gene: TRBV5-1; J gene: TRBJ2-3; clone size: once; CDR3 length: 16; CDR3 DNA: TGCGCCAGCAGCGGGTCTAGCGGGAGTTGGACAGATACGCAGTATTTT; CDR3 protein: CASSGSSGSWTDTQYF
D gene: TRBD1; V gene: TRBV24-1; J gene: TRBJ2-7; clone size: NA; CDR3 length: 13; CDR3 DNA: TGTGCCACCAGTGACCAAGGACAGGACGAGCAGTACTTC; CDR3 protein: CATSDQGQDEQYF
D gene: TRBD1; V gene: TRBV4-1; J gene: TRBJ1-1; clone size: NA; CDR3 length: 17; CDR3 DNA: TGCGCCAGCAGCCAAGAACGGGGGAGACAGGGTAACACTGAAGCTTTCTTT; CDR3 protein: CASSQERGRQGNTEAFF
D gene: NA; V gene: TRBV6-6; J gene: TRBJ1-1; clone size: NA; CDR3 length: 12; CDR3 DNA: TGTGCCAGCAGTTACTCGCTAAGTGAAGCTTTCTTT; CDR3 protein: CASSYSLSEAFF
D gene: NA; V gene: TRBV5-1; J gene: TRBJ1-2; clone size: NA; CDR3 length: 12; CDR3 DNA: TGCGCCAGCAGCTTGGGGGCGCGTGGCTACACCTTC; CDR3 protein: CASSLGARGYTF
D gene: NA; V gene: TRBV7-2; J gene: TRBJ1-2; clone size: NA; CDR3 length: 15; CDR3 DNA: TGTGCCAGCAGCTTCTTCGGGGTACGCGACTATGGCTACACCTTC; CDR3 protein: CASSFFGVRDYGYTF
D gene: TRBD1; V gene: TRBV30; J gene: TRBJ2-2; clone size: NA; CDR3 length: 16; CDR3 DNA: TGTGCCTGGACCAAAGCTTCCGGGACAGCTACCGGGGAGCTGTTTTTT; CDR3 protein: CAWTKASGTATGELFF
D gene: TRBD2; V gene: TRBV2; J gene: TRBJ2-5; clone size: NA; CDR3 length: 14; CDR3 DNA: TGTGCCAGCAGTGAAGTAGCGGGCCAAGAGACCCAGTACTTC; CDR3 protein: CASSEVAGQETQYF
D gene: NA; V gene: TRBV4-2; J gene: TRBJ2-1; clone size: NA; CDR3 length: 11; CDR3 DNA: TGTGCCAGCAGTAGCGTTTATGAGCAGTTCTTC; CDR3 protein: CASSSVYEQFF
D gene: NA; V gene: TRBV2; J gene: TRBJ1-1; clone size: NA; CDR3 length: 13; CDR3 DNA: TGTGCCGGGTCAGGACAGTTAAACACTGAAGCTTTCTTT; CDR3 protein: CAGSGQLNTEAFF
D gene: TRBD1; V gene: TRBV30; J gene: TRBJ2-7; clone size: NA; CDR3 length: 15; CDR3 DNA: TGTGCCTGGACAATACCGAAGGGACAGACCTACGAGCAGTACTTC; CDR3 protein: CAWTIPKGQTYEQYF
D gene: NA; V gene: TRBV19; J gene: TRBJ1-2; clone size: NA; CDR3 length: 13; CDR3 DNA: TGTGCCAGTAGTGCTACAGGAGACTATGGCTACACCTTC; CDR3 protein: CASSATGDYGYTF
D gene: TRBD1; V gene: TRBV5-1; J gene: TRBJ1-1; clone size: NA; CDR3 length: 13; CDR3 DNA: TGCGCCAGCAGGGGACAGAGGAACACTGAAGCTTTCTTT; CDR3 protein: CASRGQRNTEAFF
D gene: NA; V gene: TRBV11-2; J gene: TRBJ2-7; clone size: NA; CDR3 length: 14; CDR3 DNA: TGTGCCAGCAGCCAAGGGGACACCTTACGTGAGCAGTACTTC; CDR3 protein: CASSQGDTLREQYF
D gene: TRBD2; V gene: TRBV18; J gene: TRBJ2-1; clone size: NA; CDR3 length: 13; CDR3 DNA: TGTGCCAGCGGGCTAGCGGCAAACAATGAGCAGTTCTTC; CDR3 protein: CASGLAANNEQFF
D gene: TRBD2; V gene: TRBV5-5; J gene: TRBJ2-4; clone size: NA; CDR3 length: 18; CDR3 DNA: TGTGCCAGCAGCTTGAGGGGACTAGCGCAGAATTACAAAAACATTCAGTACTTC; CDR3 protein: CASSLRGLAQNYKNIQYF
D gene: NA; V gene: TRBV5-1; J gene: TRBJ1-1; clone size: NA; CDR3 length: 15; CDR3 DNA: TGCGCCAGCAGCGACGGGACTTCGGTCAGCACTGAAGCTTTCTTT; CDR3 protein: CASSDGTSVSTEAFF
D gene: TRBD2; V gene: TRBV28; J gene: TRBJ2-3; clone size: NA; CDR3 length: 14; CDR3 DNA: TGTGCCACCAAAGAAGCGGGAAGCACAGATACGCAGTATTTT; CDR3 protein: CATKEAGSTDTQYF
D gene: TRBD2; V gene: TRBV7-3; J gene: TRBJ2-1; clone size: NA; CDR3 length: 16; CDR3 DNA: TGTGCCAGCAGCTTAGGACTAGACAGCTCCTACAATGAGCAGTTCTTC; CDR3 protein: CASSLGLDSSYNEQFF
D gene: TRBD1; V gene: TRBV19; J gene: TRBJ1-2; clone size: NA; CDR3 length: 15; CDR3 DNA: TGTGCCAGCCGGGACAGGGCTTCGGCCTCCTATGGCTACACCTTC; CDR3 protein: CASRDRASASYGYTF
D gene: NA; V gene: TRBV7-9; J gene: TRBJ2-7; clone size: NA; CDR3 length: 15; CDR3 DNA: TGTGCCAGCAGCTTGCATAGCGGACTCCTGGGTGAGCAGTACTTC; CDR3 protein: CASSLHSGLLGEQYF
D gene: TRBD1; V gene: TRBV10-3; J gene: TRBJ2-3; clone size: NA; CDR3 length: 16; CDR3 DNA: TGTGCCATCAGTGAGCCTGGACAGGGGGCAAGAGATACGCAGTATTTT; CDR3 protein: CAISEPGQGARDTQYF
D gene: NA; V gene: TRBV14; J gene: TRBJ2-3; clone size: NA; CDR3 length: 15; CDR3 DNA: TGTGCCAGCAGCCAAGATGGAGGCTTCACAGATACGCAGTATTTT; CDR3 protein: CASSQDGGFTDTQYF
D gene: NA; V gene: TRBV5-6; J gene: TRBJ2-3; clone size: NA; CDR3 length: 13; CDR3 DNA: TGTGCCAGCAGCTTGTGGGGCGCTGGGACGCAGTATTTT; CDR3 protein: CASSLWGAGTQYF
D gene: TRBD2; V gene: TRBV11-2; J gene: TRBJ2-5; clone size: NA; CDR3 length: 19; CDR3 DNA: TGTGCCAGCAGCTTAGTGGGTGGGCTAGCGGGAGGGCCACAAGAGACCCAGTACTTC; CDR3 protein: CASSLVGGLAGGPQETQYF
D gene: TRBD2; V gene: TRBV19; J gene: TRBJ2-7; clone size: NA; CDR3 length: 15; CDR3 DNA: TGTGCCAGTAGTATCAAAGCGGGAGCCTCCTACGAGCAGTACTTC; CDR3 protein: CASSIKAGASYEQYF
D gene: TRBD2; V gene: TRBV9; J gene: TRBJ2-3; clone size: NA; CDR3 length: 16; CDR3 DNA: TGTGCCAGCAGCTCGACTAGCGGGAGTCTCCCAGATACGCAGTATTTT; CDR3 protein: CASSSTSGSLPDTQYF
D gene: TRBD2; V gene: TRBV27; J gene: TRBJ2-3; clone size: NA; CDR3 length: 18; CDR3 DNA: TGTGCCAGCAGCCGCATCGGACTAGGCAGGTCACTATCAGATACGCAGTATTTT; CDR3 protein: CASSRIGLGRSLSDTQYF
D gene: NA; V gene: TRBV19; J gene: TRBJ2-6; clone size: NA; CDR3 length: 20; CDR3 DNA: TGTGCCAGTAGTATAAAGTTGCAGGGTGGGAATAAGGCTGGGGCCAACGTCCTGACTTTC; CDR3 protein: CASSIKLQGGNKAGANVLTF
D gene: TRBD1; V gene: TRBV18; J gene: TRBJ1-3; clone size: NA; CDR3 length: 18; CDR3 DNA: TGTGCCAGCTCACCTTTAAGATTCAGGGGGATTGAAGGAAACACCATATATTTT; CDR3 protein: CASSPLRFRGIEGNTIYF
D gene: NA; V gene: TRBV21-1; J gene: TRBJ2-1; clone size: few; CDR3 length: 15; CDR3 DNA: TGTGCCAGCCATGCGGGAGGGCACCTTTGCAATGAGCAGTTCTTC; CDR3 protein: CASHAGGHLCNEQFF
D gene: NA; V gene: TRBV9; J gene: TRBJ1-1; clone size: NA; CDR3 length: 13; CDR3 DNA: TGTGCCAGCAGCCTTGGACAGAACACTGAAGCTTTCTTT; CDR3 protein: CASSLGQNTEAFF
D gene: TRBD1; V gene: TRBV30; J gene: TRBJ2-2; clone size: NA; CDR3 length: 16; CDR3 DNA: TGTGCCTGGAGCCAACCCTCCACAGGGGGAACCGGGGAGCTGTTTTTT; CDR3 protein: CAWSQPSTGGTGELFF
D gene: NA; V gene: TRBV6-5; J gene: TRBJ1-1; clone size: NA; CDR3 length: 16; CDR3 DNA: TGTGCCAGCAGTTACTGGCAGGGTCTAGGTAACACTGAAGCTTTCTTT; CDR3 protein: CASSYWQGLGNTEAFF
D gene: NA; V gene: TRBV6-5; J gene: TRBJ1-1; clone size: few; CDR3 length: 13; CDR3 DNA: TGTGCCAGCAGTTTGCGGGGTGACACTGAAGCTTTCTTT; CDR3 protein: CASSLRGDTEAFF
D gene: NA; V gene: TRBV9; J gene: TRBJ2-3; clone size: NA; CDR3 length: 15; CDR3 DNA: TGTGCCAGCAGCGTAGAGGGGCGGTCCACAGATACGCAGTATTTT; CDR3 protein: CASSVEGRSTDTQYF
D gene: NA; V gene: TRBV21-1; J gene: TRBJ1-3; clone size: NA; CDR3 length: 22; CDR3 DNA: TGTGCCAGCAGCAAAGTGAGGACGGATCGACAGGATAAACGTAGCTCTGGAAACACCATATATTTT; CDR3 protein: CASSKVRTDRQDKRSSGNTIYF
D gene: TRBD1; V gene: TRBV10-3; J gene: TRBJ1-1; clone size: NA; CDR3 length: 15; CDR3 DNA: TGTGCCATCAGGGGGACAGGGGCCACCCCGACTGAAGCTTTCTTT; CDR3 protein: CAIRGTGATPTEAFF
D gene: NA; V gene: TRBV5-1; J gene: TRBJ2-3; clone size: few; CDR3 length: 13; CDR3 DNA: TGCGCCAGCAGCCACAGGGAAACAGATACGCAGTATTTT; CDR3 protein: CASSHRETDTQYF
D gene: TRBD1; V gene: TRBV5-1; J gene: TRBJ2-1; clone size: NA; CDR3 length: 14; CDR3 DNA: TGCGCCAGCAGCCGGACAGGATCCTACAATGAGCAGTTCTTC; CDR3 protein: CASSRTGSYNEQFF
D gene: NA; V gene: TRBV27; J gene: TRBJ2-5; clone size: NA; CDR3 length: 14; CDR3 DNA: TGTGCCAGCAGTTCATGGGGCCTACAAGAGACCCAGTACTTC; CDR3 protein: CASSSWGLQETQYF
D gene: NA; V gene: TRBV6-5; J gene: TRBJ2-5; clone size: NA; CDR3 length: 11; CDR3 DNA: TGTGCCAGCAGCCAAATAGAGACCCAGTACTTC; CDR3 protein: CASSQIETQYF
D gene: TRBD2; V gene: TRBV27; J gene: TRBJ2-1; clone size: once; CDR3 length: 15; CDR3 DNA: TGTGCCAGCAGTAGTAGCGGGAGGGCGTGGAATGAGCAGTTCTTC; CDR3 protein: CASSSSGRAWNEQFF
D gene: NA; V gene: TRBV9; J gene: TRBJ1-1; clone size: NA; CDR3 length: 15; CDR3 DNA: TGTGCCAGCAGCCCCCGGACGGGAGAGAACACTGAAGCTTTCTTT; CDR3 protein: CASSPRTGENTEAFF
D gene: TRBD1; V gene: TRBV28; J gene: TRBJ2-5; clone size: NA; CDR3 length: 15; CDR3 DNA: TGTGCCAGCGCGAAAACAATACAGGGGAAAGAGACCCAGTACTTC; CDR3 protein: CASAKTIQGKETQYF
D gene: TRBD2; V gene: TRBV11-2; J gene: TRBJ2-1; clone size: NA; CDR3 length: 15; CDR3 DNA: TGTGCCAGCAGCTCCGTGGCTAGCGGGAGAACTGAGCAGTTCTTC; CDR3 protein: CASSSVASGRTEQFF